These 31 T cell receptor beta chains came from one sample sequenced in a study of cytomegalovirus exposure and HLA in healthy donors (dated by TCRdb to 2016 to 2017). The method behind the library was the immunoSEQ multiplex PCR assay. For the multiplex PCR, a mixture combining 60 forward primers for TCR Vbeta segments and 13 reverse primers for TCR Jbeta segments was used. This immuneACCESS table, as held by TCRdb, lists in-frame sequences with V and J called but not all clones. Of the missing ones, under half trace to an unresolved V gene in checked studies; the others have no known cause. This sample has around 100,000 clones in its table, and approximately 72% of those were observed once. Less than 3.5% of the sample belongs to the ten largest clones. Sequencing was carried out using PBMCs. Every receptor here comes from a woman aged 45-60 years in good health and CMV-seronegative.

This clone turned up a few times. The chain is built from TRBV2 and TRBJ1-1; TRBD1 matches at 7 bases. The CDR3 spans 14 residues. The V gene's germline CDR1 is SNHLY and CDR2 FYNNEI. V trimming: 3 bases; J trimming: 0 bases; junction bases outside the gene matches: 1. The CDR3 loop is CASSDRGMNTEAFF. For the CDR3, the DNA is TGTGCCAGCAGTGACAGGGGGATGAACACTGAAGCTTTCTTT. Full variable domain (rest looked up from reference TRBV2 and TRBJ1-1): EPEVTQTPSHQVTQMGQEVILRCVPISNHLYFYWYRQILGQKVEFLVSFYNNEISEKSEIFDDQFSVERPDGSNFTLKIRSTKLEDSAMYFCASSDRGMNTEAFFGQGTRLTVV.

The chain employs TRBV2 and TRBJ1-1; D remains ambiguous. Germline CDR1 is SNHLY and CDR2 is FYNNEI. This CDR3 is 15 amino acids long. Trimming pared 6 bases from V and 1 base from J, leaving 15 bases between. Here the CDR3 DNA reads TGTGCCAGCAGGCCCGTCAGGTTCTCGAACACTGAAGCTTTCTTT. This encodes CASRPVRFSNTEAFF.

The chain employs TRBV4-2 and TRBJ1-4; D is possibly TRBD1 (5 bases). Trimming stripped 6 bases from V and 6 bases from J, with 14 bases between. Germline loops: CDR1 LGHNA, CDR2 YNFKEQ. The CDR3 runs to 14 residues. CDR3 DNA sequence: TGTGCCAGCAGTCAGCGACAGTACGATGAAAAACTGTTTTTT. This translates into CASSQRQYDEKLFF.

The gene calls are TRBV18 and TRBJ2-7; 10 bases match TRBD2. CDR3 length: 14 amino acids. Looked up from germline, CDR1 is KGHSH and CDR2 is LQKENI. With V trimmed by 1 base and J by 6 bases, 3 bases remained unmatched. The CDR3 coding sequence is TGTGCCAGCTCACCACAGCGGGGGGGGGTCGAGCAGTACTTC. Translating it yields CASSPQRGGVEQYF.

This sequence joins TRBV7-9 and TRBJ2-2, with D possibly TRBD1 on 6 matching bases. The CDR3 contains 14 residues. The V gene's germline CDR1 is SEHNR and CDR2 FQNEAQ (reference sequence). Trimming cost V 3 bases and J 6 bases, with 11 bases left between them. The CDR3 DNA sequence: TGTGCCAGCAGCTTGGCAGGGGTTCCCGGGGAGCTGTTTTTT. Translated, it gives CASSLAGVPGELFF.

The chain is built from TRBV2 and TRBJ2-3, with D tentatively TRBD2 (7 bases). The germline V gene has CDR1 SNHLY and CDR2 FYNNEI. Trimming left V 4 bases short and J 2 bases short, with 16 bases between. There are 16 residues in the CDR3. The CDR3 DNA follows: TGTGCCAGCAGTGCCCGGGGGGCGGGGAACACAGATACGCAGTATTTT. As protein: CASSARGAGNTDTQYF.

V is TRBV2 and J is TRBJ2-3, with D perhaps matching TRBD1 (7 bases). Per the germline V gene, CDR1 is SNHLY and CDR2 is FYNNEI. The germline V and J ends were trimmed by 2 bases and 7 bases, with 13 bases remaining between them. CDR3 length equals 14 residues. CDR3 in amino acids: CASSESAGGNTQYF. Here the CDR3 DNA reads TGTGCCAGCAGTGAATCGGCAGGGGGGAATACGCAGTATTTT.

The chain has TRBV4-1 and TRBJ1-5; weak D call: TRBD1 (6 bases). The CDR3 runs 14 residues. V lost 4 bases and J lost 5, with 12 bases in between. Germline V CDR1 and CDR2: MGHRA, YSYEKL. The CDR3 sequence is CASSRTGKDQPQHF. In DNA form, the CDR3 reads TGCGCCAGCAGCCGAACAGGGAAAGATCAGCCCCAGCATTTT.

The chain employs TRBV18 and TRBJ2-3, with 12 bases lining up with TRBD2. The CDR3 loop spans 16 amino acids. Per germline, CDR1 KGHSH and CDR2 LQKENI. After removal of 5 bases from V and 4 bases from J, the junction contained 7 bases not matched to a gene. CDR3 loop: CASSDGTSGFSDTQYF. The CDR3 DNA reads TGTGCCAGCTCAGACGGGACTAGCGGGTTTTCAGATACGCAGTATTTT.

The V gene is TRBV25-1, the J gene TRBJ2-1; a weak D match, TRBD2 (6 bases). The CDR3 has 14 residues. V lost 2 bases to trimming and J lost 7 bases, with 12 bases between them. CDR1 and CDR2 from the germline V gene are MGHDK and SYGVNS. The CDR3 loop is CASSEGGLGNEQFF. DNA for the CDR3: TGTGCCAGCAGTGAAGGGGGGTTGGGGAATGAGCAGTTCTTC. Looking up the rest from reference TRBV25-1 and TRBJ2-1 gives the full variable domain: EADIYQTPRYLVIGTGKKITLECSQTMGHDKMYWYQQDPGMELHLIHYSYGVNSTEKGDLSSESTVSRIRTEHFPLTLESARPSHTSQYLCASSEGGLGNEQFFGPGTRLTVL.

The CDR3 is CSVVQGGEKLFF. The CDR3 nucleotides are TGCAGCGTTGTTCAGGGGGGTGAAAAACTGTTTTTT. V and J are TRBV29-1 and TRBJ1-4; 7 bases match TRBD1. The CDR3 contains 12 residues. Losses at the gene ends were 4 bases for V and 7 bases for J; bases not matched to a gene: 3. Looked up from germline, CDR1 is SQVTM and CDR2 is ANQGSEA.

This chain uses TRBV6-6 with TRBJ2-1, with 9 bases identical to TRBD1. The CDR3 sequence is 15 residues long. The V gene end was trimmed by 5 bases and the J gene end by 3 bases; junction bases not matched to a gene: 5. In germline, CDR1 is MNHNY, CDR2 SVGAGI (reference sequence). The CDR3, as DNA: TGTGCCAGCAGTCTAACAGGGGGCCGCTACAATGAGCAGTTCTTC. This gives the protein CASSLTGGRYNEQFF.

The V call is TRBV19, the J call TRBJ1-1, with a tentative D call TRBD1 (5 bases). V gave up 7 bases and J gave up 0 bases, with 9 bases separating them. The CDR3 covers 13 residues. From germline, CDR1 is LNHDA and CDR2 SQIVND (reference sequence). CDR3 sequence: CASTPGLNTEAFF. The CDR3 DNA follows: TGTGCCAGTACCCCAGGGTTGAACACTGAAGCTTTCTTT.

This clone was counted once. J is TRBJ2-7 and V is TRBV10-3, with a possible D match to TRBD1 (5 bases). In germline, CDR1 is ENHRY, CDR2 SYGVKD. Trimming removed 4 bases at V and 2 bases at J, with 15 bases between. The CDR3 spans 15 residues. The CDR3 spells CAISAGNSMAYEQYF. CDR3 nucleotide sequence: TGTGCCATCAGTGCAGGGAACTCGATGGCCTACGAGCAGTACTTC.

This chain connects TRBV5-6 to TRBJ1-2; 7 bases line up with TRBD1. Germline values: CDR1 SGHDT, CDR2 YYEEEE. The trim removed 5 bases at V and 4 bases at J, leaving 11 bases unmatched. The CDR3 consists of 15 residues. CDR3 nucleotides: TGTGCCAGCAGGGCAGGGACAGCCCAAATCTATGGCTACACCTTC. Encoded protein: CASRAGTAQIYGYTF.

This chain connects TRBV13 to TRBJ2-4, with TRBD2 identical over 11 bases. J was trimmed by 12 bases and V by 6 bases; bases with no gene match: 10. Germline loops: CDR1 PRHDT, CDR2 FYEKMQ (reference sequence). The CDR3 is 14 residues long. CDR3 residues: CASSGNSGRASQYF. Written as DNA, the CDR3 is TGTGCCAGCAGTGGAAATAGCGGGAGGGCCAGTCAGTACTTC.

The chain links TRBV29-1 to TRBJ1-4, with 9 bases identical to TRBD1. V was clipped by 1 base and J by 5 bases; unmatched bases: 2. The germline V gene has CDR1 SQVTM and CDR2 ANQGSEA. The CDR3 spans 14 residues. The CDR3 nucleotides read TGCAGCGTTGAAGGGACAGGGGAAAATGAAAAACTGTTTTTT. It is translated as CSVEGTGENEKLFF.

This clone was observed a few times. The chain is built from TRBV11-2 and TRBJ2-3; D may be TRBD1 (5 bases). V lost 0 bases to trimming and J lost 2 bases, with 15 bases between them. The germline V gene encodes CDR1 SGHAT and CDR2 FQNNGV. The CDR3 runs to 17 residues. The chain's CDR3 is CASSLEGYRTYTDTQYF. The CDR3, as DNA: TGTGCCAGCAGCTTAGAAGGGTACAGGACATACACAGATACGCAGTATTTT.

At least ten counts were recorded for this clone. J is TRBJ1-1 and V is TRBV18; D might be TRBD1 (6 bases). This CDR3 has 13 residues. The V end lost 4 bases, the J end lost 1 base, and 7 bases lay between the germline ends. CDR1 and CDR2 (germline): KGHSH, LQKENI. Here the CDR3 reads CASSLGQNTEAFF. The CDR3 DNA reads TGTGCCAGCTCACTGGGACAGAACACTGAAGCTTTCTTT.

CDR3 sequence reads: CASSSGQGIDEQYF. The CDR3 DNA follows: TGTGCCAGCAGTTCGGGACAGGGTATCGACGAGCAGTACTTC. The V call is TRBV27, the J call TRBJ2-7; 9 nucleotides agree with TRBD1. This CDR3 is 14 amino acids long. Germline V CDR1 and CDR2: MNHEY, SMNVEV (reference sequence). V dropped 4 bases and J dropped 5; count of bases not matched to a gene: 6.

The gene calls are TRBV6-6 and TRBJ2-3; tentatively, D is TRBD2 (6 bases). This CDR3 has 14 residues. Trimming took off 5 bases at V and 3 bases at J, with 12 bases between the two ends. CDR1 and CDR2 from the germline V gene are MNHNY and SVGAGI (reference sequence). The DNA of the CDR3 is TGTGCCAGCAGTACGACGGGGAGGACAGATACGCAGTATTTT. This encodes CASSTTGRTDTQYF.

The chain carries TRBV11-3 and TRBJ2-1; TRBD2 aligns across 7 bases. The trim removed 5 bases at V and 6 bases at J, leaving 7 bases unmatched. Germline CDR1 is SGHNT and CDR2 is YENEEA. The CDR3 is 14 amino acids. The CDR3 DNA reads TGTGCCAGCAGCGCCACTAGCGCTAGCAATGAGCAGTTCTTC. It yields the protein CASSATSASNEQFF.

This rearrangement joins TRBV2 to TRBJ2-4; 8 bases fit TRBD1. In germline, CDR1 is SNHLY, CDR2 FYNNEI. The V segment lost 3 bases and the J segment 1 base; nucleotides outside the gene matches: 2. This CDR3 has 15 amino acids. This CDR3 reads CASSDRGQAKNIQYF. The CDR3 DNA sequence: TGTGCCAGCAGTGACAGGGGGCAGGCCAAAAACATTCAGTACTTC.

The rearrangement uses TRBV10-2 and TRBJ1-1; D is unclear. Germline V lookup: CDR1 WSHSY, CDR2 SAAADI. The V end was cut by 3 bases, the J end by 3 bases, with 8 bases between. The CDR3 is 13 residues long. Written as DNA, the CDR3 is TGCGCCAGCAGTGAACAGAGAGACACTGAAGCTTTCTTT. As protein: CASSEQRDTEAFF.

V is TRBV27 and J is TRBJ2-7; 10 nucleotides match TRBD1. Germline lookup yields CDR1 MNHEY and CDR2 SMNVEV (reference sequence). The CDR3 totals 14 residues. Trimming took 6 bases from V and 4 from J; bases not matched to a gene: 6. The CDR3 DNA follows: TGTGCCAGCAGGGGTCGGGACAGGGGTTACGAGCAGTACTTC. Amino acids: CASRGRDRGYEQYF.

The genes are TRBV4-3 and TRBJ2-7; 9 positions agree with TRBD2. J gave up 2 bases and V 5 bases, and 10 bases lay outside the gene matches. CDR1 and CDR2 (germline): LGHNA, YSLEER. The length of the CDR3 is 16 residues. CDR3 in amino acids: CASSEHASGRTYEQYF. The DNA of the CDR3 is TGCGCCAGCAGCGAACATGCCAGCGGGAGGACCTACGAGCAGTACTTC.

The chain is built from TRBV5-6 and TRBJ1-4; D remains ambiguous. The germline V gene encodes CDR1 SGHDT and CDR2 YYEEEE. The ends were cut back, 3 bases at V and 6 bases at J, with 15 bases in the middle. The CDR3 is 15 residues long. The CDR3 nucleotides read TGTGCCAGCAGCTCCTCAGGTTTCTGGGATGAAAAACTGTTTTTT. This sequence encodes CASSSSGFWDEKLFF.

The genes are TRBV28 and TRBJ2-1; 7 positions match TRBD2. This CDR3 has 12 amino acids. Germline values: CDR1 MDHEN, CDR2 SYDVKM. V lost 3 bases to trimming and J lost 10 bases; unmatched junction nucleotides: 3. The CDR3 DNA sequence: TGTGCCAGCAGTTTTTGGGGGGGGGAGCAGTTCTTC. Translation gives CASSFWGGEQFF. The full variable domain, completed using reference TRBV28 and TRBJ2-1, is DVKVTQSSRYLVKRTGEKVFLECVQDMDHENMFWYRQDPGLGLRLIYFSYDVKMKEKGDIPEGYSVSREKKERFSLILESASTNQTSMYLCASSFWGGEQFFGPGTRLTVL.

The J gene is TRBJ2-2, the V gene TRBV28; tentative D call: TRBD1 (7 bases). Looked up from germline, CDR1 is MDHEN and CDR2 is SYDVKM. The CDR3 length is 16 residues. Trimming stripped 4 bases from V and 4 bases from J, with 16 bases between. In DNA form, the CDR3 reads TGTGCCAGCAGTTCCCAGGGGGGCAGGGGCACCGGGGAGCTGTTTTTT. Protein product: CASSSQGGRGTGELFF. Full variable domain (missing parts from reference TRBV28 and TRBJ2-2): DVKVTQSSRYLVKRTGEKVFLECVQDMDHENMFWYRQDPGLGLRLIYFSYDVKMKEKGDIPEGYSVSREKKERFSLILESASTNQTSMYLCASSSQGGRGTGELFFGEGSRLTVL.

The V and J genes are TRBV7-2 and TRBJ2-3, with 8 bases aligning to TRBD2. CDR3 length: 16 residues. The V gene's germline CDR1 is SGHTA and CDR2 FQGNSA. V lost 5 bases to trimming and J lost 0 bases; unmatched junction nucleotides: 7. The CDR3 here is CASSLFTSGSTDTQYF. The CDR3 bases are TGTGCCAGCAGCCTCTTCACTAGCGGCAGCACAGATACGCAGTATTTT.

The gene calls are TRBV7-2 and TRBJ1-2; tentative D call: TRBD1 (5 bases). The length of the CDR3 is 11 residues. V shed 3 bases and J shed 8 bases, with 7 bases lying between them. Germline V lookup: CDR1 SGHTA, CDR2 FQGNSA. Here the CDR3 DNA reads TGTGCCAGCAGCTTCGGGGGAGGCTACACCTTC. It translates to CASSFGGGYTF.